This T cell receptor beta chain appears in the sequencing data of a study of blood T cell repertoires in COVID-19. There are 15 residues in the CDR3. V lost 0 bases, J lost 2 bases, and 10 bases lay in between. CDR1 and CDR2 (germline): LGHNA, YNFKEQ. Study processing details: The authors estimated nucleated cell counts from reference gene primer amplification. Produced via immunoSEQ multiplex PCR; TCRdb's table is partial and in-frame only. That table furnishes V, J and clone size, whereas the DNA furnished D and trimming. This sample has 110,000 or so clones; roughly 84% occur once, and the top ten carry around 8.4%.

The sample comprised peripheral blood. This clonotype was sampled from a woman in her 70s who had recovered from COVID-19. The chain couples TRBV4-2 to TRBJ1-2; no clear D. CDR3 coding DNA: TGTGCCAGCAGCCAAGATTGGTCGCAGAACTATGGCTACACCTTC. This gives the protein CASSQDWSQNYGYTF.